This entry lists 14 T cell receptor beta chains sequenced from one sample in a study of CD8 T cells in ankylosing spondylitis. A single record per CDR3 protein comes from TCRdb applying MiXCR to the 5' RACE reads. Of nearly 350,000 distinct CDR3 sequences in the sample, approximately 14% are singletons; the top ten hold less than 1.1%. Sequenced input: blood, either unsorted or a sorted T cell fraction (not recorded which). These receptors were collected from a male donor with ankylosing spondylitis or in good health (not recorded which).

The rearrangement links TRBV2 to TRBJ2-7, with D possibly TRBD2 on 6 matching bases. V lost 6 bases and J lost 2, with 11 bases in between. This CDR3 is 13 amino acids long. Germline CDR1 and CDR2: SNHLY and FYNNEI. The CDR3 spells CASRRDGTYEQYF. Written as DNA, the CDR3 is TGTGCCAGCAGGCGGGACGGGACCTACGAGCAGTACTTC.

This clonotype was seen a few times. V usage is TRBV20-1 and J usage is TRBJ2-5, with 7 bases aligning to TRBD1. With V trimmed by 3 bases and J by 0 bases, 10 bases remained unmatched. This CDR3 comprises 16 residues. CDR1 and CDR2 from the germline V gene are DFQATT and SNEGSKA (reference sequence). The CDR3 spells CSASPFRGGDQETQYF. The CDR3 region has the DNA TGCAGTGCTAGCCCCTTTCGAGGGGGCGACCAAGAGACCCAGTACTTC.

The CDR3 DNA is TGCAGTGCACCTCGACAGGGAATGAGCAATGAGCAGTTCTTC. Amino acid sequence: CSAPRQGMSNEQFF. The chain uses TRBV20-1 and TRBJ2-1; 7 nucleotides agree with TRBD1. Germline CDR1 reads DFQATT; CDR2 reads SNEGSKA (reference sequence). V trimming: 6 bases; J trimming: 6 bases; junction bases outside the gene matches: 11. This CDR3 comprises 14 residues.

The genes are TRBV6-1 and TRBJ2-7, with D perhaps TRBD2 (5 bases). Germline CDR1 MNHNS, CDR2 SASEGT. Trimming pared 1 base from V and 3 bases from J, leaving 7 bases between. The CDR3 covers 13 residues. The CDR3 here is CASSEERGYEQYF. In DNA, the CDR3 is TGTGCCAGCAGTGAAGAACGGGGCTACGAGCAGTACTTC.

This clonotype showed up many times. V is TRBV4-1 and J is TRBJ1-5, with D perhaps TRBD1 (6 bases). Germline V gives CDR1 MGHRA, CDR2 YSYEKL. The CDR3 contains 14 residues. The V gene lost 4 bases and the J gene lost 3 bases, with 10 bases spanning the gap. The CDR3 nucleotides are TGCGCCAGCAGCCTCCGGGACACCAATCAGCCCCAGCATTTT. Protein product: CASSLRDTNQPQHF.

Only a few counts were recorded for this clonotype. The chain has TRBV5-1 and TRBJ2-1; 8 positions agree with TRBD1. The CDR3 has 15 amino acids. Per the germline V gene, CDR1 is SGHRS and CDR2 is YFSETQ. V gave up 4 bases and J gave up 4 bases; unmatched junction bases: 7. CDR3 nucleotide sequence: TGCGCCAGCAGCAGCACCGGGACAGGATACAATGAGCAGTTCTTC. Translation: CASSSTGTGYNEQFF.

The chain has TRBV13 and TRBJ2-7; D is perhaps TRBD1 or TRBD2 (5 bases each). Germline V gene sequence: CDR1 PRHDT, CDR2 FYEKMQ (reference sequence). V shed 3 bases and J shed 6 bases, with 9 bases lying between them. CDR3 size: 12 residues. The CDR3 region has the DNA TGTGCCAGCAGCTTCGAGGGGCCCGAGCAGTACTTC. This encodes CASSFEGPEQYF.

This clonotype turned up a few times. The CDR3 DNA sequence: TGCGCCAGCAGCTTGACGGGGGCCGGGGAGCTGTTTTTT. Encoded protein: CASSLTGAGELFF. The chain joins TRBV5-1 to TRBJ2-2, with D perhaps matching TRBD2 (6 bases). Looked up from germline, CDR1 is SGHRS and CDR2 is YFSETQ. The CDR3 totals 13 residues. V was trimmed by 1 base and J by 6 bases, leaving 7 bases between them.

The chain employs TRBV27 and TRBJ2-3, with 9 bases that match TRBD2. The ends lost 0 bases at V and 4 bases at J; junction bases unmatched: 8. CDR3 length equals 17 residues. Germline-derived CDR1 and CDR2 are MNHEY and SMNVEV (reference sequence). CDR3 protein: CASSLSSWLAGPDTQYF. CDR3 in DNA: TGTGCCAGCAGTTTATCGTCGTGGCTAGCGGGGCCAGATACGCAGTATTTT.

The V gene is TRBV19, the J gene TRBJ1-1, with D possibly matching TRBD1 (5 bases). V dropped 7 bases and J dropped 6 bases, with 15 bases sitting between them. This CDR3 is built from 13 residues. CDR1 is LNHDA, CDR2 SQIVND, per germline (reference sequence). The CDR3 sequence: CASTGTVGAEAFF. DNA of the CDR3: TGTGCCAGTACCGGGACGGTGGGGGCTGAAGCTTTCTTT.

V gene TRBV4-2 combines with J gene TRBJ2-5, with D maybe TRBD1 (6 bases). V was cut by 1 base and J by 4 bases, with 13 bases left in between. This CDR3 is built from 15 residues. Germline-derived CDR1 and CDR2 are LGHNA and YNFKEQ. CDR3 nucleotides: TGTGCCAGCAGCCAAGGTCCAGGGGAAGGAGAGACCCAGTACTTC. Protein product: CASSQGPGEGETQYF.

This clonotype was counted only a few times. One end of the junction is discordant with germline, which a read error may explain. The chain carries TRBV5-1 and TRBJ2-1; 8 positions agree with TRBD2. CDR1 SGHRS and CDR2 YFSETQ come from the germline V gene. The CDR3 is 15 amino acids. The CDR3 DNA is TGTGCCAGTAGTCAAAGCGGGAGCTCCTACAATGAGCAGTTCTTC. Translated: CASSQSGSSYNEQFF.

This clonotype was counted a few times. This chain connects TRBV5-6 to TRBJ1-4; weak D call: TRBD1 (6 bases). The V gene lost 2 bases and the J gene lost 4 bases, with 12 bases spanning the gap. Germline CDR1 and CDR2: SGHDT and YYEEEE. CDR3 size: 15 residues. The chain's CDR3 is CASSFGQSLNEKLFF. CDR3 DNA sequence: TGTGCCAGCAGCTTCGGACAGTCGCTTAATGAAAAACTGTTTTTT.

J is TRBJ1-4 and V is TRBV20-1; D uncertain. Germline CDR1 reads DFQATT; CDR2 reads SNEGSKA (reference sequence). The ends were cut back, 6 bases at V and 7 bases at J, with 12 bases in the middle. The CDR3 has 12 residues. CDR3 DNA sequence: TGCAGTGCAACCGACGCACTTGAAAAACTGTTTTTT. The encoded protein is CSATDALEKLFF.